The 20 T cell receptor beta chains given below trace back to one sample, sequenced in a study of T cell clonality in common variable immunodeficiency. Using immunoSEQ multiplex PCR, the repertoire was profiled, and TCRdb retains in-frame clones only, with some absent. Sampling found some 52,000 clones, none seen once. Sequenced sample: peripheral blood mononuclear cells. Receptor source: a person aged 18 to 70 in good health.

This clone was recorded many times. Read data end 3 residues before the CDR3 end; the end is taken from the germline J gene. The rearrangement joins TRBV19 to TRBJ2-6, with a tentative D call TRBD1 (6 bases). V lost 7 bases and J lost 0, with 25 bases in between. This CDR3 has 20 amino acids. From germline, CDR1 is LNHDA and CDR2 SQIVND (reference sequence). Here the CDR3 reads CASTLVWIGGPDSGANVLTF. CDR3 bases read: TGTGCCAGTACCTTAGTTTGGATTGGGGGCCCTGACTCTGGGGCCAACGTC.

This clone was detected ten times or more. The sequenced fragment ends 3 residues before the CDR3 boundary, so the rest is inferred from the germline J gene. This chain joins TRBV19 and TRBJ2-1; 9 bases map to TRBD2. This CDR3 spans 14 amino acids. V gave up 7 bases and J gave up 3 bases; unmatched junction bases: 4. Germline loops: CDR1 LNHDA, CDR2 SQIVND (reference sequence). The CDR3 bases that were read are TGTGCCAGTAATAGCGGGAGTCACTACAATGAG. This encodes CASNSGSHYNE. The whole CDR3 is CASNSGSHYNEQFF.

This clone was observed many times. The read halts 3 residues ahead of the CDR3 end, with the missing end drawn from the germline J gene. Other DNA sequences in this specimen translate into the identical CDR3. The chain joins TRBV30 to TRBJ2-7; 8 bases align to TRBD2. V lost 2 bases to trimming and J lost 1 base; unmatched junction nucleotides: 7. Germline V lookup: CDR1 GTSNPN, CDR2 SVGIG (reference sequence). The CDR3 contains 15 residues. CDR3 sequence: CAWSPLAGVSYEQYF. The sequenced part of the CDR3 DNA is TGTGCCTGGAGTCCCCTAGCGGGTGTGTCCTACGAG. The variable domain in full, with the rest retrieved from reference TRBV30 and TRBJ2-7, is SQTIHQWPATLVQPVGSPLSLECTVEGTSNPNLYWYRQAAGRGLQLLFYSVGIGQISSEVPQNLSASRPQDRQFILSSKKLLLSDSGFYLCAWSPLAGVSYEQYFGPGTRLTVT.

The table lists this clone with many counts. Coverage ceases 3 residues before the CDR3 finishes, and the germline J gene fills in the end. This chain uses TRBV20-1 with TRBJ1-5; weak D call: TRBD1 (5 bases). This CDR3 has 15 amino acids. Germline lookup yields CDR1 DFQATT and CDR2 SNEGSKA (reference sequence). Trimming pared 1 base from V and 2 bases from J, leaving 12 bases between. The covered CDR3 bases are TGCAGTGCTAGAGTAACAAGGGGCGGCAATCAGCCC. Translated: CSARVTRGGNQP. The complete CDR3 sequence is CSARVTRGGNQPQHF.

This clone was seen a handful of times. The CDR3 bases that were read are TGTGCCAGCTCACCACCCCAGGGGCACCTTCCAACTAATGAAAAA. Translated, it gives CASSPPQGHLPTNEK. The entire CDR3 protein reads CASSPPQGHLPTNEKLFF. This chain links TRBV18 with TRBJ1-4, with TRBD1 as a possible D gene (6 bases). The observed sequence ends 3 residues before the CDR3 terminus, with the missing tail filled in from the germline J gene. From germline, CDR1 is KGHSH and CDR2 LQKENI. The CDR3 spans 18 residues. V lost 0 bases and J lost 0, with 14 bases in between.

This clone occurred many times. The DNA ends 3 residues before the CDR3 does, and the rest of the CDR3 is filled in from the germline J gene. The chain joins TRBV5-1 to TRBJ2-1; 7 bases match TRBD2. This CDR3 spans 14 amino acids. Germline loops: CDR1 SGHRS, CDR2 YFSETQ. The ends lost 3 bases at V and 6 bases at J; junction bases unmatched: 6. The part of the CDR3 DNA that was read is TGCGCCAGCAGCTGGACTAGTGGGTTCAATGAG. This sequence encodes CASSWTSGFNE. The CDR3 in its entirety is CASSWTSGFNEQFF.

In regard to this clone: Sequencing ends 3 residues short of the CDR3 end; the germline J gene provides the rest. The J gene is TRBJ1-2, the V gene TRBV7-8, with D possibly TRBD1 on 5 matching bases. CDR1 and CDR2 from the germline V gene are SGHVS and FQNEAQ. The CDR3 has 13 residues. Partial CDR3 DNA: TGTGCCAGCAGCTTAGCCGCAGGGATCGGC. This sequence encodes CASSLAAGIG. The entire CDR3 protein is CASSLAAGIGYTF.

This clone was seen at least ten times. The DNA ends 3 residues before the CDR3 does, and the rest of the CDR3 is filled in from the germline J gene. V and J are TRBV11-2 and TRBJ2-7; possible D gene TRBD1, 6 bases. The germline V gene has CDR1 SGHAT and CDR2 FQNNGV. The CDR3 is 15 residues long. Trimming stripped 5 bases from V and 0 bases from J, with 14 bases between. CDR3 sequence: CASSRQVTLSYEQYF. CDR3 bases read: TGTGCCAGCAGCCGACAGGTAACCCTCTCCTACGAG.

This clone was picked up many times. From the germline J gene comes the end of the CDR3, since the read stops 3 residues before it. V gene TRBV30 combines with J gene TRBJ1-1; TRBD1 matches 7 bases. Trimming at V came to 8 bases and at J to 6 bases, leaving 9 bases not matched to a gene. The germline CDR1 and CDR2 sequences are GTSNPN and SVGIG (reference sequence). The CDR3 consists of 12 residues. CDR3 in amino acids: CAGGTAAPEAFF. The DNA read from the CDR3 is TGTGCCGGGGGGACAGCCGCGCCTGAA.

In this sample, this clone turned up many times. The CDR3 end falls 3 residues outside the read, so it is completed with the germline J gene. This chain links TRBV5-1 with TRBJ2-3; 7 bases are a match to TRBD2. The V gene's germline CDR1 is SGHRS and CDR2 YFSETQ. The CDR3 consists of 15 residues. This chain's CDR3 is CASSFDQGGRETQYF. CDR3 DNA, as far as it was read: TGCGCCAGCAGCTTCGATCAGGGAGGGCGAGAGACG. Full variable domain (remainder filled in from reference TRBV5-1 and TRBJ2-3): KAGVTQTPRYLIKTRGQQVTLSCSPISGHRSVSWYQQTPGQGLQFLFEYFSETQRNKGNFPGRFSGRQFSNSRSEMNVSTLELGDSALYLCASSFDQGGRETQYFGPGTRLTVL.

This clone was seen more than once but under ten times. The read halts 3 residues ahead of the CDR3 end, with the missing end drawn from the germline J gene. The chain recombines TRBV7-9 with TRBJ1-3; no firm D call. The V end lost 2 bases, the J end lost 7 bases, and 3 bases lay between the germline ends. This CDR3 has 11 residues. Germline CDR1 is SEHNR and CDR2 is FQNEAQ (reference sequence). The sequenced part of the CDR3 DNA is TGTGCCAGCAGCTTACAGAACACC. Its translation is CASSLQNT. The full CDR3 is CASSLQNTIYF.

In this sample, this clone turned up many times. The sequenced CDR3 bases are TGTGCCAGCAGCTTAATGGACAGGGGTGAG. It specifies CASSLMDRGE. Given in full, the CDR3 is CASSLMDRGEQFF. The gene calls are TRBV7-3 and TRBJ2-1; 9 nucleotides agree with TRBD1. The read terminates 3 residues before the CDR3 end, so the remaining end is supplied by the germline J gene. This CDR3 region has 13 residues. Germline V CDR1 and CDR2: SGHTA, FQGTGA. With V trimmed by 1 base and J by 9 bases, 1 base remained unmatched.

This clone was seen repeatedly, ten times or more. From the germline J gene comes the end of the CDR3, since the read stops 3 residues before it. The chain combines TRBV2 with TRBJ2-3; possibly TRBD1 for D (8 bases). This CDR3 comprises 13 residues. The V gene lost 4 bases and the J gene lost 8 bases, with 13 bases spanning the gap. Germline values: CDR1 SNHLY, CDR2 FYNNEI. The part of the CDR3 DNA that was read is TGTGCCAGCAGTGCACAGGGGGAGGGTACG. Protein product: CASSAQGEGT. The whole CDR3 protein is CASSAQGEGTQYF.

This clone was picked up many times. CDR3: CASSLSGGEDEQYF. The CDR3 bases that were read are TGTGCCAGCAGCTTATCGGGAGGGGAGGACGAG. J is TRBJ2-7 and V is TRBV7-9, with 8 bases matching TRBD2. The CDR3 end falls 3 residues outside the read, so it is completed with the germline J gene. CDR3 length equals 14 residues. Trimming cost V 2 bases and J 5 bases; bases outside gene matches: 5. Germline assignment: CDR1 SEHNR and CDR2 FQNEAQ (reference sequence).

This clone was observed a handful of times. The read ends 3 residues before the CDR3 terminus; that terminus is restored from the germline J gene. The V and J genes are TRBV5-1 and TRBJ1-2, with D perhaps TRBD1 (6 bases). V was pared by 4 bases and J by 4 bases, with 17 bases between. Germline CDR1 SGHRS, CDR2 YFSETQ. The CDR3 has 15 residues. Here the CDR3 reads CASSLLQGGSYGYTF. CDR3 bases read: TGCGCCAGCAGCCTCCTACAGGGTGGTAGCTATGGC.

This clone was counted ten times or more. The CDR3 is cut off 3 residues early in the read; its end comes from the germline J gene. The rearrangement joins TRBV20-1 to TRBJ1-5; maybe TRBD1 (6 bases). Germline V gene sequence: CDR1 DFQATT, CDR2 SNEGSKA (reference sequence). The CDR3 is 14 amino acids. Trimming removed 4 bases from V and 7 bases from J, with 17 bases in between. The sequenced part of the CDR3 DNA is TGCAGTGCTATCCCAGACAGGCTTGGACAGCCC. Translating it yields CSAIPDRLGQP. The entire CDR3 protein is CSAIPDRLGQPQHF.

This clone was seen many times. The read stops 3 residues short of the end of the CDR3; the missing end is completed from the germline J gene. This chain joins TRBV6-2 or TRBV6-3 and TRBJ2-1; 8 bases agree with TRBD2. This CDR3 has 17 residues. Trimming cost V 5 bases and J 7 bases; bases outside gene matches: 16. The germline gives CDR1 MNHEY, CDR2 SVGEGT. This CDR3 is CASSSPATSGKANEQFF. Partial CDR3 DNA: TGTGCCAGCAGTAGCCCCGCAACTAGCGGAAAGGCAAATGAG.

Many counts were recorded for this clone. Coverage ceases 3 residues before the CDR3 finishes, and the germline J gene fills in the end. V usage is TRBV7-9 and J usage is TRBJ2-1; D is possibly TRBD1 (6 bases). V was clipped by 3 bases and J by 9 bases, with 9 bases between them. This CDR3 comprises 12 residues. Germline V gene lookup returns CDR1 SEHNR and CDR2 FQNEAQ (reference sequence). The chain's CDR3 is CASSLLGAEQFF. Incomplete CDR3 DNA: TGTGCCAGCAGCTTGTTGGGGGCTGAG.

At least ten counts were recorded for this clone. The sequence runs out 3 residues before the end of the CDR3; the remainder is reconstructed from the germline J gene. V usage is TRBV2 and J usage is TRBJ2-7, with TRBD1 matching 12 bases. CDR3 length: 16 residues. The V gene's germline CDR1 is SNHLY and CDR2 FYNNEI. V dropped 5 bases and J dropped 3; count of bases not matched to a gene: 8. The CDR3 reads CASSSRDRGHNYEQYF. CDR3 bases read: TGTGCCAGCAGTTCCCGGGACAGGGGGCATAACTACGAG.

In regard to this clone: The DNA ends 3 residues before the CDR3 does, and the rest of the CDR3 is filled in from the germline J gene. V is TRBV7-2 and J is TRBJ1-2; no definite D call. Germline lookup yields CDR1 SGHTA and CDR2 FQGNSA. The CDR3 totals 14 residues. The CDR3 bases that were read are TGTGCCAGCAGATGGACGGGGTCCGGGAATGAC. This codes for CASRWTGSGND. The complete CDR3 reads CASRWTGSGNDYTF.